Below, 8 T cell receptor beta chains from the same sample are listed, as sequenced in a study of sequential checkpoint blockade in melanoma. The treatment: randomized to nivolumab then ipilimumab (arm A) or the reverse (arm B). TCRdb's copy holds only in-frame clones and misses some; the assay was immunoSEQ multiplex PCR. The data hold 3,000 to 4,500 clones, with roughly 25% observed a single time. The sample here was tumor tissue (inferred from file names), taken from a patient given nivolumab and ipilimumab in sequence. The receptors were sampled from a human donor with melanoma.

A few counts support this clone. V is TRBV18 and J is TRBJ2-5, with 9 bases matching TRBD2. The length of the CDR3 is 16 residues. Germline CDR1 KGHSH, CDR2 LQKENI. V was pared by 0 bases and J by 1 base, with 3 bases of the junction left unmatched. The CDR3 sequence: CASSPPGTSTQETQYF. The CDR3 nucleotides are TGTGCCAGCTCACCACCGGGGACTAGCACCCAAGAGACCCAGTACTTC.

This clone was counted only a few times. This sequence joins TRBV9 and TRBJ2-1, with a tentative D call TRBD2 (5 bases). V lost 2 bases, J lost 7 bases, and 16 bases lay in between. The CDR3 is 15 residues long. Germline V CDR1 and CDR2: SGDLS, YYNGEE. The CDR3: CASSVSASTSNEQFF. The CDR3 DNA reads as TGTGCCAGCAGCGTGTCGGCTAGCACTTCAAATGAGCAGTTCTTC.

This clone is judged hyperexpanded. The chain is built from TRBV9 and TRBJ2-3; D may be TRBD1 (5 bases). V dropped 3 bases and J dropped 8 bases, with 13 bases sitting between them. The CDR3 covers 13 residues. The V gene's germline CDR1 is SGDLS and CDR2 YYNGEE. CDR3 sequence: CASSGDRQGTQYF. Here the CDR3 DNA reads TGTGCCAGCAGCGGTGATCGCCAGGGTACGCAGTATTTT.

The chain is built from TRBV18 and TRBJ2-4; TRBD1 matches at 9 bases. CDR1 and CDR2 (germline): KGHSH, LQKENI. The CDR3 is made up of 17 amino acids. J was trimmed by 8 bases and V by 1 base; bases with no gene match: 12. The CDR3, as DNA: TGTGCCAGCTCACCACGGGACAGGGCTGTACCGGCGGACATTCAGTACTTC. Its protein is CASSPRDRAVPADIQYF.

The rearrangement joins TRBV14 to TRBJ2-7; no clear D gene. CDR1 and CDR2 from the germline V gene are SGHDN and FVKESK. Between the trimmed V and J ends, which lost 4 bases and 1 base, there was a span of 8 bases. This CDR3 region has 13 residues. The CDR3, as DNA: TGTGCCAGCAGCCTCCCTTCATCCTACGAGCAGTACTTC. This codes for CASSLPSSYEQYF.

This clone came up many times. The CDR3 coding sequence is TGTGCCAGCAGCCCCGGAACCGCTGCCCCCGAGCAGTACTTC. Translation: CASSPGTAAPEQYF. The rearrangement joins TRBV11-3 to TRBJ2-7; no clear D gene. V was cut by 5 bases and J by 6 bases, with 17 bases left in between. In germline, CDR1 is SGHNT, CDR2 YENEEA. The CDR3 has 14 amino acids.

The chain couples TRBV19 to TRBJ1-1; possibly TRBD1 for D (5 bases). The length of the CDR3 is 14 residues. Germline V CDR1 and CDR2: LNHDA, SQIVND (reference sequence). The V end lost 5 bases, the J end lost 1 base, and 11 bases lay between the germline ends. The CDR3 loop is CASSARQKNTEAFF. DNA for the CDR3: TGTGCCAGTAGTGCACGACAGAAGAACACTGAAGCTTTCTTT.

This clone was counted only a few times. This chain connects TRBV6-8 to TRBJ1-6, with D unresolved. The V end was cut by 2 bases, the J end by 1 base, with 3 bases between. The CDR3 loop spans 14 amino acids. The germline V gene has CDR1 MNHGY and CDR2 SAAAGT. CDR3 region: CASSYRSYNSPLHF. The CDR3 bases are TGTGCCAGCAGTTACCGGTCCTATAATTCACCCCTCCACTTT.